Following are 22 T cell receptor beta chains from one sample sequenced in a study of blood T cells in healthy people across ages. Combining a sample-barcoded 5' primer with a J-beta primer mix, a second PCR ran for roughly 7 to 12 cycles. TCRdb used MiXCR to reprocess the 5' RACE reads, holding one entry per CDR3 protein. The sample carries 800,000 to 950,000 distinct CDR3 sequences, under 40% recorded once. Sequenced: blood. These TCRs come from a man younger than 35 in good health.

CDR3: CASSLLAGVSNEQYF. In DNA, the CDR3 is TGTGCCAGCAGCCTCCTAGCGGGGGTCAGCAATGAGCAGTACTTC. The chain is built from TRBV6-6 and TRBJ2-4; 10 nucleotides match TRBD2. The CDR3 is made up of 15 amino acids. The germline gives CDR1 MNHNY, CDR2 SVGAGI (reference sequence). Trimming at V came to 6 bases and at J to 13 bases, leaving 15 bases not matched to a gene.

This chain links TRBV6-5 with TRBJ1-2; D is unclear. Trimming shortened V by 6 bases and J by 1 base, and 6 bases separated the two germline ends. Germline CDR1 reads MNHEY; CDR2 reads SVGAGI. The CDR3 loop spans 12 amino acids. The CDR3 DNA sequence: TGTGCCAGCAGGGATATTAACTATGGCTACACCTTC. This sequence encodes CASRDINYGYTF.

The chain carries TRBV14 and TRBJ1-6, with D maybe TRBD1 (5 bases). From germline, CDR1 is SGHDN and CDR2 FVKESK. Trimming left V 2 bases short and J 7 bases short, with 12 bases between. The CDR3 has 15 amino acids. The DNA for the CDR3 is TGTGCCAGCAGCCAAACAGGATTCCCCAATTCACCCCTCCACTTT. It is translated as CASSQTGFPNSPLHF.

The gene calls are TRBV9 and TRBJ1-4; D possibly corresponds to TRBD1 (5 bases). This CDR3 is built from 15 residues. The germline V gene has CDR1 SGDLS and CDR2 YYNGEE. Trimming removed 5 bases at V and 5 bases at J, with 16 bases between. The DNA of the CDR3 is TGTGCCAGCAGGAGGGGAGAGCGAGTAAATGAAAAACTGTTTTTT. It translates to CASRRGERVNEKLFF. Using reference TRBV9 and TRBJ1-4 for the parts outside the CDR3, the full variable domain is DSGVTQTPKHLITATGQRVTLRCSPRSGDLSVYWYQQSLDQGLQFLIQYYNGEERAKGNILERFSAQQFPDLHSELNLSSLELGDSALYFCASRRGERVNEKLFFGSGTQLSVL.

This clonotype was detected only a few times. The gene calls are TRBV2 and TRBJ2-7; 9 bases fit TRBD1. This CDR3 has 14 residues. J was trimmed by 0 bases and V by 6 bases; bases with no gene match: 3. The germline CDR1 and CDR2 sequences are SNHLY and FYNNEI. The CDR3 DNA is TGTGCCAGCAGCCGGGACAGGGTCTCCTACGAGCAGTACTTC. It codes for CASSRDRVSYEQYF.

The chain employs TRBV9 and TRBJ1-2; D may be TRBD1 (6 bases). The CDR3 runs 13 residues. The germline V and J ends were trimmed by 0 bases and 6 bases, with 9 bases remaining between them. CDR1 is SGDLS and CDR2 is YYNGEE in the germline V gene. The CDR3 reads CASSVANRDGYTF. The CDR3 nucleotides are TGTGCCAGCAGCGTAGCGAACAGGGATGGCTACACCTTC.

The chain joins TRBV12-3 or TRBV12-4 to TRBJ2-7; the match to TRBD1 covers 9 bases. This CDR3 is 14 amino acids long. The V and J ends lost 7 bases and 3 bases, in that order; junction bases with no gene match: 7. The CDR3 sequence: CASTSGTGRYEQYF. CDR3 DNA sequence: TGTGCCAGCACCTCCGGGACAGGGCGCTACGAGCAGTACTTC.

The chain carries TRBV20-1 and TRBJ2-1; D tentatively reads TRBD1 or TRBD2 (5 bases each). Germline CDR1 reads DFQATT; CDR2 reads SNEGSKA (reference sequence). The CDR3 has 14 residues. V shed 3 bases and J shed 4 bases, with 13 bases lying between them. The CDR3 region is CSASQGRGYNEQFF. The CDR3 nucleotides read TGCAGTGCTAGTCAGGGTAGAGGGTACAATGAGCAGTTCTTC.

This clonotype has ten or more counts. The chain has TRBV5-4 and TRBJ2-3, with D possibly matching TRBD2 (7 bases). This CDR3 region has 17 residues. Germline CDR1 is SGHNT and CDR2 is YYREEE (reference sequence). Trimming took 0 bases from V and 9 from J, leaving 23 bases between them. The CDR3 loop is CASSLAGGGGDPETQYF. Here the CDR3 DNA reads TGTGCCAGCAGCTTGGCCGGAGGGGGGGGGGATCCGGAGACGCAGTATTTT. The variable domain in full, completed from reference TRBV5-4 and TRBJ2-3, reads ETGVTQSPTHLIKTRGQQVTLRCSSQSGHNTVSWYQQALGQGPQFIFQYYREEENGRGNFPPRFSGLQFPNYSSELNVNALELDDSALYLCASSLAGGGGDPETQYFGPGTRLTVL.

This clonotype was recorded a few times. The rearrangement links TRBV14 to TRBJ1-2; no clear D gene. The germline gives CDR1 SGHDN, CDR2 FVKESK. V lost 2 bases to trimming and J lost 4 bases, with 14 bases between them. CDR3 size: 15 residues. The CDR3 spells CASSQSERAGYGYTF. DNA of the CDR3: TGTGCCAGCAGCCAATCCGAAAGGGCTGGCTATGGCTACACCTTC.

The rearrangement links TRBV27 to TRBJ2-5, with 10 bases identical to TRBD1. The trim removed 9 bases at V and 2 bases at J, leaving 15 bases unmatched. CDR3 length: 17 amino acids. Germline-derived CDR1 and CDR2 are MNHEY and SMNVEV (reference sequence). CDR3 sequence reads: CARGGDRGDLLQETQYF. CDR3 nucleotides: TGTGCCAGGGGTGGGGACAGGGGAGATCTCTTACAAGAGACCCAGTACTTC.

V is TRBV7-9 and J is TRBJ2-5; TRBD1 matches 8 bases. J lost 4 bases, V lost 3 bases, and 4 bases had no gene match. There are 14 residues in the CDR3. CDR1 is SEHNR and CDR2 is FQNEAQ in the germline V gene (reference sequence). The CDR3 loop reads CASSFRDRRETQYF. Here the CDR3 DNA reads TGTGCCAGCAGCTTTCGGGACAGGAGAGAGACCCAGTACTTC.

As for this clonotype: The DNA is left out, because the CDR3 cannot be placed on it with certainty; the CDR3 is given as TCRdb lists it. This chain connects TRBV12-3 or TRBV12-4 to TRBJ1-2; the table's TRBD1 call for D was not verified on the DNA. The CDR3 has 22 residues if both end residues are counted. The chain's CDR3 is CASRLTGINTEAFFGQNYGYTF.

This clonotype showed up just a few times. This chain connects TRBV9 to TRBJ2-3; 8 bases are a match to TRBD2. Losses at the gene ends were 4 bases for V and 0 bases for J; bases not matched to a gene: 4. CDR3 length equals 15 residues. Germline V lookup: CDR1 SGDLS, CDR2 YYNGEE. In nucleotides, the CDR3 is TGTGCCAGCAGCAGACTAGCGTATAGCACAGATACGCAGTATTTT. Protein product: CASSRLAYSTDTQYF.

This clonotype came up a few times. The V and J genes are TRBV18 and TRBJ1-1, with 7 bases lining up with TRBD1. Germline V lookup: CDR1 KGHSH, CDR2 LQKENI. The CDR3 consists of 15 residues. J was trimmed by 2 bases and V by 4 bases; bases with no gene match: 7. The CDR3, as DNA: TGTGCCAGCTCACGGCCAGGGACAGATAACACTGAAGCTTTCTTT. The encoded protein is CASSRPGTDNTEAFF.

This chain connects TRBV24-1 to TRBJ1-5; D possibly corresponds to TRBD1 (6 bases). The CDR3 extends over 18 amino acids. Germline V lookup: CDR1 KGHDR, CDR2 SFDVKD. Trimming cost V 3 bases and J 2 bases, with 19 bases left between them. The CDR3 DNA is TGTGCCACCAGTGATGGAGAGAAGGACAGATGGGGCAATCAGCCCCAGCATTTT. As protein: CATSDGEKDRWGNQPQHF.

This CDR3 reads CASSQSSGGFGDEQFF. The CDR3 nucleotides are TGCGCCAGCAGCCAGTCTAGCGGGGGCTTCGGGGATGAGCAGTTCTTC. The chain joins TRBV4-3 to TRBJ2-1, with TRBD2 matching 10 bases. The CDR3 contains 16 residues. Germline-derived CDR1 and CDR2 are LGHNA and YSLEER. V dropped 3 bases and J dropped 8; count of bases not matched to a gene: 10.

This chain uses TRBV4-2 with TRBJ2-1; D unresolved. The V gene lost 2 bases and the J gene lost 8 bases, with 13 bases spanning the gap. Germline V gene data show CDR1 as LGHNA and CDR2 as YNFKEQ. The CDR3 has 14 residues. For the CDR3, the DNA is TGTGCCAGCAGCCAACCGCAGCGAAGGGATGAGCAGTTCTTC. It encodes CASSQPQRRDEQFF.

This clonotype occurred many times. The chain has TRBV15 and TRBJ2-7; 7 bases align to TRBD1. CDR1 is LNHNV and CDR2 is YYDKDF in the germline V gene (reference sequence). V dropped 5 bases and J dropped 6; count of bases not matched to a gene: 10. CDR3 size: 14 residues. CDR3: CATSGGQADSEQYF. The CDR3 nucleotides read TGTGCCACCAGCGGTGGACAGGCGGATTCCGAGCAGTACTTC.

This clonotype was detected only once. The V call is TRBV12-3 or TRBV12-4, the J call TRBJ1-3, with D perhaps TRBD1 (5 bases). CDR3 length: 14 residues. V lost 7 bases and J lost 3, with 13 bases in between. The CDR3 here is CASTIGVSGNTIYF. The CDR3 DNA sequence: TGTGCCAGCACTATAGGGGTCAGTGGAAACACCATATATTTT.

The chain joins TRBV14 to TRBJ1-6; tentatively, D is TRBD1 (5 bases). Germline V gene sequence: CDR1 SGHDN, CDR2 FVKESK. CDR3 length: 16 amino acids. V gave up 5 bases and J gave up 3 bases, with 14 bases separating them. CDR3 loop: CASSFRDLGYNSPLHF. In DNA form, the CDR3 reads TGTGCCAGCAGCTTCCGGGACCTCGGCTATAATTCACCCCTCCACTTT.

This clonotype occurred many times. The V gene is TRBV12-3 or TRBV12-4, the J gene TRBJ1-2, with D hard to call. The CDR3 loop spans 14 amino acids. Trimming removed 6 bases at V and 4 bases at J, with 15 bases between. CDR3 residues: CASSPSAFSYGYTF. The CDR3 DNA reads as TGTGCCAGCAGCCCTTCCGCATTCAGCTATGGCTACACCTTC.